This T cell receptor beta chain derives from a study of early T cells in non-severe SARS-CoV-2 infection. Overall study: The authors sequenced bulk RNA from unsorted whole blood, leaving chains unpaired.

On this clonotype: Its matching antigen is unknown.

Researchers attached unique molecular identifiers to individual cDNA molecules. From the 5' RACE reads, TCRdb called clonotypes with MiXCR, one entry per CDR3 protein. In the table there are approximately 76,000 distinct CDR3 sequences, 11% to 15% of which are singletons. This CDR3 is built from 16 residues. With V trimmed by 4 bases and J by 5 bases, 10 bases remained unmatched. Germline V gene data show CDR1 as SEHNR and CDR2 as FQNEAQ (reference sequence). Study-level points and caveats: Clonotype matching in VDJdb favored anti-spike CD8 responses and did not capture private and CD4 specificities.

The sample taken for sequencing was whole blood. The genes are TRBV7-9 and TRBJ2-3, with 9 nucleotides matching TRBD1. This TCR was recovered from an adult who was a healthcare worker with PCR-confirmed SARS-CoV-2 infection or an uninfected control (not recorded which). The CDR3 coding sequence is TGTGCCAGCAGCTCGACAGGGGGGAGACACAGAGATACGCAGTATTTT. Its translation: CASSSTGGRHRDTQYF.